Reported below is one TCR beta chain. This entry comes from a study of blood T cell repertoires in COVID-19. In the study overall: Material from acute and convalescent COVID-19 was sourced from the United States, Italy and Spain. Nucleic acid was either cDNA or gDNA, and it came from T cells, B-cell-depleted T cells, or PBMCs.

Trimming stripped 1 base from V and 4 bases from J, with 14 bases between. This CDR3 spans 15 amino acids. Germline V CDR1 and CDR2: LGHDT, YNNKEL (reference sequence). Original processing notes: Using reference gene primer amplification, nucleated cell counts were estimated. Measured with immunoSEQ multiplex PCR; TCRdb has only the in-frame clones, and not every one. That table supplies the V and J calls and clone size; D and trimming were determined from the DNA. The table lists around 130,000 clones, around 89% of them singletons, with approximately 2.3% in the top ten. The chain recombines TRBV3-1 (or the pseudogene TRBV3-2) with TRBJ2-7; the D gene is possibly TRBD1 (6 bases). The material sequenced was peripheral blood. The receptor was derived from a man in his 70s with active COVID-19. This CDR3 is CASSQGGPGVYEQYF. Here the CDR3 DNA reads TGTGCCAGCAGCCAAGGGGGGCCAGGGGTTTACGAGCAGTACTTC.